This is a list of T cell receptor beta chains from one sample in a study of T cell changes during pregnancy in multiple sclerosis. Profiling relied on immunoSEQ multiplex PCR, and the TCRdb table lists in-frame clones only, not all of them. The data contain about 57,000 clones, around nine tenths of them singletons. This sample comprised CD4+ T cells from peripheral blood mononuclear cells, obtained in the third trimester of pregnancy. The receptors were sampled from a female donor with multiple sclerosis, enrolled in a pregnancy study. Each CDR3 is given with its conserved first and last residue. A D gene is named only where the DNA matches it firmly. Not all rows give a size; the values are once, few, many and, for expanded clones, a class.

j_call clone_size d_call v_call cdr3_aa cdr3_nt
TRBJ2-2 NA TRBD2 TRBV7-3 CASSPGGGGTGELFF TGTGCCAGCAGCCCCGGCGGGGGAGGAACCGGGGAGCTGTTTTTT
TRBJ2-7 NA NA TRBV4-1 CASSFTGSGEQYF TGCGCCAGCAGCTTCACAGGGTCGGGGGAGCAGTACTTC
TRBJ2-2 NA NA TRBV25-1 CASSEYGRGTGELFF TGTGCCAGCAGTGAATATGGAAGGGGAACCGGGGAGCTGTTTTTT
TRBJ1-4 NA NA TRBV20-1 CSGGPGEKLFF TGCAGTGGGGGCCCAGGGGAAAAACTGTTTTTT
TRBJ2-5 NA NA TRBV2 CASDSSREETQYF TGTGCCAGCGACAGTTCCCGAGAAGAGACCCAGTACTTC
TRBJ2-2 once NA TRBV7-9 CASSLSAGIAAHTGELFF TGTGCCAGCAGCTTAAGCGCGGGAATCGCTGCTCACACCGGGGAGCTGTTTTTT
TRBJ2-1 once TRBD2 TRBV29-1 CSVSGTSGDKVSDNEQFF TGCAGCGTATCCGGGACTAGCGGGGATAAGGTGTCGGACAATGAGCAGTTCTTC
TRBJ2-7 NA TRBD1 TRBV6-5 CASRGTDSYEQYF TGTGCCAGCAGGGGGACAGACTCCTACGAGCAGTACTTC
TRBJ2-3 NA NA TRBV5-4 CASSSRTVAGGSTDTQYF TGTGCCAGCAGCTCGCGAACTGTAGCCGGGGGAAGCACAGATACGCAGTATTTT
TRBJ2-5 NA TRBD2 TRBV7-3 CASSLNPGGYQETQYF TGTGCCAGCAGCTTAAACCCGGGAGGGTACCAAGAGACCCAGTACTTC
TRBJ2-1 NA TRBD2 TRBV5-1 CASPPDISGAYNEQFF TGCGCCAGCCCCCCCGACATTAGCGGGGCCTACAATGAGCAGTTCTTC
TRBJ2-3 NA TRBD1 TRBV10-3 CAIGPQGAPGTQYF TGTGCCATCGGGCCACAGGGGGCTCCTGGTACGCAGTATTTT
TRBJ2-3 NA NA TRBV30 CAWSKRSTDTQYF TGTGCCTGGAGTAAGAGGAGCACAGATACGCAGTATTTT
TRBJ2-7 NA TRBD2 TRBV25-1 CASSESGGTYEQYF TGTGCCAGCAGTGAATCGGGGGGGACCTACGAGCAGTACTTC
TRBJ2-3 NA TRBD2 TRBV19 CASSPARGLAGSDTQYF TGTGCCAGTAGTCCGGCCCGGGGACTAGCGGGGTCAGATACGCAGTATTTT
TRBJ1-2 NA NA TRBV6-5 CASNRGGGYTF TGTGCCAGCAATAGGGGGGGTGGCTACACCTTC
TRBJ2-1 NA TRBD1 TRBV9 CASSVAPGGGLFSSYNEQFF TGTGCCAGCAGCGTAGCTCCAGGGGGCGGTCTCTTCAGCTCCTACAATGAGCAGTTCTTC
TRBJ2-1 NA TRBD2 TRBV10-3 CAIRRTSGDYNEQFF TGTGCCATCAGGCGGACTAGCGGGGATTACAATGAGCAGTTCTTC
TRBJ2-7 NA NA TRBV6-1 CASRLGGAAGTGQYF TGTGCCAGCAGACTTGGGGGGGCAGCCGGGACTGGGCAGTACTTC
TRBJ1-5 NA NA TRBV7-9 CASSLGRGPQWPQHF TGTGCCAGCAGCTTAGGCCGGGGTCCCCAATGGCCCCAGCATTTT
TRBJ2-7 NA TRBD2 TRBV7-2 CASSPQSGISYEQYF TGTGCCAGCAGCCCCCAAAGCGGGATCTCCTACGAGCAGTACTTC
TRBJ2-1 NA NA TRBV6-6 CASSFGAAGAYNEQFF TGTGCCAGCAGTTTTGGGGCCGCAGGGGCATACAATGAGCAGTTCTTC
TRBJ2-3 NA NA TRBV4-3 CASSQASSGPDTQYF TGCGCCAGCAGCCAAGCAAGCTCAGGGCCGGATACGCAGTATTTT
TRBJ2-5 NA NA TRBV7-6 CASSFPGETQYF TGTGCCAGCAGCTTCCCCGGGGAGACCCAGTACTTC
TRBJ1-4 NA NA TRBV6-1 CASSIDSLIEKLFF TGTGCCAGCAGTATCGACAGTCTAATCGAAAAACTGTTTTTT
TRBJ1-6 once NA TRBV6-1 CASSEVNALYNNSPLHF TGTGCCAGCAGTGAAGTAAATGCCTTATACAATAATTCACCCCTCCACTTT
TRBJ1-5 NA TRBD1 TRBV12-5 CASGSTGFKVQPQHF TGTGCTAGTGGCTCGACAGGGTTTAAGGTTCAGCCCCAGCATTTT
TRBJ2-1 NA TRBD2 TRBV11-2 CASSGSTSGLIYSYNEQFF TGTGCCAGCAGTGGATCGACTAGCGGGTTGATTTACTCCTACAATGAGCAGTTCTTC
TRBJ2-3 NA NA TRBV7-8 CASSLRSSGTDTQYF TGTGCCAGCAGCCTAAGAAGTTCTGGCACAGATACGCAGTATTTT
TRBJ2-3 NA TRBD2 TRBV7-9 CASSAGRWRGNRTDTQYF TGTGCCAGCAGCGCGGGTCGTTGGCGGGGGAACCGGACAGATACGCAGTATTTT
TRBJ1-5 once NA TRBV7-2 CASSLSSNQPQHF TGTGCCAGCAGCTTATCAAGCAATCAGCCCCAGCATTTT
TRBJ2-3 NA TRBD2 TRBV5-1 CASSAGTSGDTDTQYF TGCGCCAGCAGCGCTGGGACTAGCGGTGACACAGATACGCAGTATTTT
TRBJ2-1 NA NA TRBV6-5 CASSYRPTDEQFF TGTGCCAGCAGCTACAGACCTACAGATGAGCAGTTCTTC
TRBJ1-2 NA NA TRBV6-1 CASSEGSRNYGYTF TGTGCCAGCAGTGAGGGCAGCCGTAACTATGGCTACACCTTC
TRBJ1-1 NA NA TRBV11-2 CASSYPYGMNTEAFF TGTGCCAGCAGCTACCCTTACGGTATGAACACTGAAGCTTTCTTT
TRBJ2-3 NA NA TRBV4-2 CASSQEGTSTDTQYF TGTGCCAGCAGCCAAGAAGGGACTAGCACAGATACGCAGTATTTT
TRBJ2-2 NA NA TRBV5-1 CASSLGQGGWHTGELFF TGCGCCAGCAGCTTGGGACAGGGAGGTTGGCACACCGGGGAGCTGTTTTTT
TRBJ2-3 NA TRBD2 TRBV5-5 CASSLMLLAEGDTQYF TGTGCCAGCAGCTTGATGCTTCTAGCGGAGGGGGATACGCAGTATTTT
TRBJ1-2 NA NA TRBV6-4 CASSKDSFNYGYTF TGTGCCAGCTCGAAGGACAGCTTTAACTATGGCTACACCTTC
TRBJ2-3 NA TRBD2 TRBV7-2 CASSLETSGSGTDTQYF TGTGCCAGCAGCTTGGAGACTAGCGGGTCCGGCACAGATACGCAGTATTTT
TRBJ1-5 NA TRBD1 TRBV7-2 CASNLQGGVAAQHF TGTGCCAGCAACCTGCAGGGGGGCGTTGCGGCCCAGCATTTT
TRBJ2-2 once TRBD1 TRBV5-1 CASSRTETGGHGELFF TGCGCCAGCAGCCGGACCGAGACAGGGGGCCACGGGGAGCTGTTTTTT
TRBJ1-2 NA NA TRBV2 CASSEQYYGYTF TGTGCCAGCAGTGAACAGTACTATGGCTACACCTTC
TRBJ1-5 NA NA TRBV27 CASRYGQNQPQHF TGTGCCAGCAGATATGGGCAGAATCAGCCCCAGCATTTT
TRBJ1-1 once NA TRBV20-1 CSASFQGEAFF TGCAGTGCTAGTTTCCAGGGGGAAGCTTTCTTT
TRBJ2-7 NA TRBD1 TRBV15 CATSAARTGGLGGRHLSYEQYF TGTGCCACCAGCGCCGCAAGGACAGGGGGTTTAGGAGGGAGACACCTCTCCTACGAGCAGTACTTC
TRBJ1-1 once NA TRBV7-9 CASSLGQGSDTEAFF TGTGCCAGCAGCTTAGGGCAGGGGTCGGACACTGAAGCTTTCTTT
TRBJ1-6 NA NA TRBV5-1 CASSRDSPRSPLHF TGCGCCAGCAGCCGAGACAGCCCCCGTTCACCCCTCCACTTT
TRBJ2-6 NA NA TRBV5-1 CASSHSSTSSGANVLTF TGCGCCAGCAGCCACTCTAGTACCAGCTCTGGGGCCAACGTCCTGACTTTC
TRBJ1-4 NA TRBD1 TRBV6-1 CASSLTGEILFF TGTGCCAGCAGTCTTACAGGGGAGATACTGTTTTTT
TRBJ2-3 NA NA TRBV29-1 CSVRVPQGDTQYF TGCAGCGTTAGAGTCCCGCAGGGAGATACGCAGTATTTT
TRBJ2-7 NA NA TRBV29-1 CSGGQSSYEQYF TGCAGCGGTGGACAGAGCTCCTACGAGCAGTACTTC
TRBJ1-2 NA NA TRBV6-6 CASSPSYSGDYGYTF TGTGCCAGCAGCCCGTCTTACTCAGGGGATTATGGCTACACCTTC